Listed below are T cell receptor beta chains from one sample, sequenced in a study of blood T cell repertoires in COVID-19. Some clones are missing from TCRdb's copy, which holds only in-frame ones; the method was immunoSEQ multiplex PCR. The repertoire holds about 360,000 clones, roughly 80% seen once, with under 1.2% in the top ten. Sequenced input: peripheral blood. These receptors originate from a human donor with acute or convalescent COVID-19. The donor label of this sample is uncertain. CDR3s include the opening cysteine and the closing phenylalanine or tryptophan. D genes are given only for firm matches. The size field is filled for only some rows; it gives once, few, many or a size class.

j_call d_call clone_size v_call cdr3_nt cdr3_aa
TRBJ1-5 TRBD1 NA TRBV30 TGTGCCTGGAGCGTGGGACAGGGGGGCAATCAGCCCCAGCATTTT CAWSVGQGGNQPQHF
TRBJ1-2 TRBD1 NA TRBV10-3 TGTGCCATCTCTAGTCCAGGGGACAGGAGACTCTATGGCTACACCTTC CAISSPGDRRLYGYTF
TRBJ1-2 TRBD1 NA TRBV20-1 TGCAGTGCGCCCACAGGGGATGGCTACACCTTC CSAPTGDGYTF
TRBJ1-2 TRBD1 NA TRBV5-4 TGTGCCAGCAGCCAGGGACAGAACTATGGCTACACCTTC CASSQGQNYGYTF
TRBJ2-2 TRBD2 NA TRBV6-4 TGTGCCAGCAGTGACGAGGTAGCGGGGGGGTCAGGCACCGGGGAGCTGTTTTTT CASSDEVAGGSGTGELFF
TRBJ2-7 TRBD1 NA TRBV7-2 TGTGCCAGCAGCCCAGAACCCAGGGGGCTCGAGCAGTACTTC CASSPEPRGLEQYF
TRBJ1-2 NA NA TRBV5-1 TGCGCCAGCAGCTTGGTGTACGGTAACTATGGCTACACCTTC CASSLVYGNYGYTF
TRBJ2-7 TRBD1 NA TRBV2 TGTGCCAGCAGTGAAGACAGGGGTGGGTACGAGCAGTACTTC CASSEDRGGYEQYF
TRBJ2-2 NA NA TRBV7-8 TGTGCCAGCAGCTTCCAACCGGGGTTGACCGGGGAGCTGTTTTTT CASSFQPGLTGELFF
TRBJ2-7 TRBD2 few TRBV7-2 TGTGCCAGCAGCCCCACTAGCGTAGTAGCCTACGAGCAGTACTTC CASSPTSVVAYEQYF
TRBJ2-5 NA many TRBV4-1 TGCGCCAGCAGCCAAGTTCCGGTTGAGACCCAGTACTTC CASSQVPVETQYF
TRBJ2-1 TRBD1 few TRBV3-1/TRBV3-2 TGTGCCAGCAGCAACACCGGGACAGGGGGCTTCAATGAGCAGTTCTTC CASSNTGTGGFNEQFF
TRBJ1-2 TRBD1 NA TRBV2 TGTGCCAGCAGTGTCTATTCTGGACAGGGGGACTATGGCTACACCTTC CASSVYSGQGDYGYTF
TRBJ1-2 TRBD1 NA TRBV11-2 TGTGCCAGCAGCCCTAGTGGGACAGAGCACTATGGCTACACCTTC CASSPSGTEHYGYTF
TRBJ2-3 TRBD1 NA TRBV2 TGTGCCAGCAATGGGGTCCGGGACAGGGGAAGCACAGATACGCAGTATTTT CASNGVRDRGSTDTQYF
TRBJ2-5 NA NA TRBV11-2 TGTGCCAGCAGCATTGGAACCAGGGTCAAGACCCAGTACTTC CASSIGTRVKTQYF
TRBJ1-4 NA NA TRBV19 TGTGCCAGTAGTATCGGAGTTGCAACTAATGAAAAACTGTTTTTT CASSIGVATNEKLFF
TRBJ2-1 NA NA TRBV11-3 TGTGCCAGCAGCTTAGGGGGCTCCAGCTCCTACAATGAGCAGTTCTTC CASSLGGSSSYNEQFF
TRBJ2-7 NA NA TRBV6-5 TGTGCCAGCGGTCAGATCCGGAGCTCCTACGAGCAGTACTTC CASGQIRSSYEQYF
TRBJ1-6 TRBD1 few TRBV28 TGTGCCAGCAGCGAGAACAGGGGGAGGAATTCACCCCTCCACTTT CASSENRGRNSPLHF
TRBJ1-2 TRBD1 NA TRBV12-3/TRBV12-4 TGTGCCAGCAGCCCGGGACAGGGAAATGGCTACACCTTC CASSPGQGNGYTF
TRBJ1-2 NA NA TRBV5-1 TGCGCCAGCAGCGCACAGGGTTACTATGGCTACACCTTC CASSAQGYYGYTF
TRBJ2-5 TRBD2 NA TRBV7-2 TGTGCCAGCGATGGGATTATGCTAGCGGGGAAAGAGACCCAGTACTTC CASDGIMLAGKETQYF
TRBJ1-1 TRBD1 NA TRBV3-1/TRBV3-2 TGTGCCAGCAGCCACGCTGACAGGGGATATATGAACACTGAAGCTTTCTTT CASSHADRGYMNTEAFF
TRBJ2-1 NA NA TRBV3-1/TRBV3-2 TGTGCCAGCAGCCAATATTTCAATGAGCAGTTCTTC CASSQYFNEQFF
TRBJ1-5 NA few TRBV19 TGTGCCAGTAGTGCGGGTAGGGATCAGCCCCAGCATTTT CASSAGRDQPQHF
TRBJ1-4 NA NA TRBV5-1 TGCGCCAGCAGCTTCGGGGCGGGGTACGAAAAACTGTTTTTT CASSFGAGYEKLFF
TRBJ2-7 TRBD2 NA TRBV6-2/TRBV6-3 TGTGCCAGCAGTTACCATACTAGCGGGAGAGACGAGCAGTACTTC CASSYHTSGRDEQYF
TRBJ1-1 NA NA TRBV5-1 TGCGCCAGCAGACATCCCGGGACACCGAACACTGAAGCTTTCTTT CASRHPGTPNTEAFF
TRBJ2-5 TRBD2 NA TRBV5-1 TGCGCCAGCAGCTTGGTTTCTAGCGGGGGGTCGTCCGAGACCCAGTACTTC CASSLVSSGGSSETQYF
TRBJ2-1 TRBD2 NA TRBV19 TGTGCCAGTATGTCGGCGGGAGGTCAGTACAATGAGCAGTTCTTC CASMSAGGQYNEQFF
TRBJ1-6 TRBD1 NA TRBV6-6 TGTGCCAGCAGTTATTCAGGGGGCTCTTCACCCCTCCACTTT CASSYSGGSSPLHF
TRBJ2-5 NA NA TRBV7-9 TGTGCCAGCAGCTTTATGCAGGGGAAAGAGACCCAGTACTTC CASSFMQGKETQYF
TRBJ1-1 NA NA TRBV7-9 TGTGCCAGCAGCTTCCGGGACATGAACACTGAAGCTTTCTTT CASSFRDMNTEAFF
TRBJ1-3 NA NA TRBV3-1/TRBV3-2 TGTGCCAGCAGCCAAGATTATTCTGGAAACACCATATATTTT CASSQDYSGNTIYF
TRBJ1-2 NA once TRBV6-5 TGTGCCAGCAGTTATAACACCTACTATGGCTACACCTTC CASSYNTYYGYTF
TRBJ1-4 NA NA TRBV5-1 TGCGCCAGCAGCTTGGCCTTGGGGCTGGCTAATGAAAAACTGTTTTTT CASSLALGLANEKLFF
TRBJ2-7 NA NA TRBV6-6 TGTGCCAGCAGTTATTCCGGGTCATCCTACGAGCAGTACTTC CASSYSGSSYEQYF
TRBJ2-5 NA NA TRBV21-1 TGTGCCAGCAGAACAGGGGGGGAGACCCAGTACTTC CASRTGGETQYF
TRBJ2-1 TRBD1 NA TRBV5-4 TGTGCCAGCAGCCAGGGGACAGGGGAGTCGGAGCAGTTCTTC CASSQGTGESEQFF
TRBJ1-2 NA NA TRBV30 TGTGCCTGGAGTGTACTAGGCGGCTACACCTTC CAWSVLGGYTF
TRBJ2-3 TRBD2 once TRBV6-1 TGTGCCAGCAGTGACCCGGGAACTAGCGGAATCACAGATACGCAGTATTTT CASSDPGTSGITDTQYF
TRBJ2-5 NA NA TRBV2 TGTGCCAGCAGTGTTGAGCAGGGGATAGGAGAGACCCAGTACTTC CASSVEQGIGETQYF
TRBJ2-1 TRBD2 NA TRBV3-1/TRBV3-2 TGTGCCAGCAGCCCCTCGGGCGGGGGGTTCAGCTCCTACAATGAGCAGTTCTTC CASSPSGGGFSSYNEQFF
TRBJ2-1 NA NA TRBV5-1 TGCGCCAGCAGCTTAAGGCAGGGAGGTTGGGATGAGCAGTTCTTC CASSLRQGGWDEQFF
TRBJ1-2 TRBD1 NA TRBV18 TGTGCCAGCTCACCACCCGGGACAGGTTATAACTATGGCTACACCTTC CASSPPGTGYNYGYTF
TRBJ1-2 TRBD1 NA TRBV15 TGTGCCACCAGCAGAGACAGGGGGAACTATGGCTACACCTTC CATSRDRGNYGYTF
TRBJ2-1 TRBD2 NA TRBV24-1 TGTGCCACCAGTGATTCAAGCGGGGAGCATAATGAGCAGTTCTTC CATSDSSGEHNEQFF
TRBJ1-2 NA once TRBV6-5 TGTGCCACACAGGAGAACTATGGCTACACCTTC CATQENYGYTF
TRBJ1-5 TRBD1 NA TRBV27 TGTGCCAGCAGCCAGGACAGGGGGCGGCAGCCCCAGCATTTT CASSQDRGRQPQHF
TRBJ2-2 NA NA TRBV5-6 TGTGCCAGCAGCCCATCGGACAGATTACGTTACCTGAACACCGGGGAGCTGTTTTTT CASSPSDRLRYLNTGELFF
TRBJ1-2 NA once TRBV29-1 TGCAGCGTTGAAGAGTGGGGAGTGGGTGGCTACACCTTC CSVEEWGVGGYTF
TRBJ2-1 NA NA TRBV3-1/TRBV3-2 TGTGCCAGCAGCCAAGTAGACGGGGGTTCGCAGTTCTTC CASSQVDGGSQFF
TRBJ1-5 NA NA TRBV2 TGTGCCAGCAGTGGCCCGGGGGGGAGCAATCAGCCCCAGCATTTT CASSGPGGSNQPQHF
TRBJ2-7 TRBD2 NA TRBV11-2 TGTGCCAGCAGCTTGGGACTAGCGCCTACCTACGAGCAGTACTTC CASSLGLAPTYEQYF
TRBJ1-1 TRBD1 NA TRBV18 TGTGCCAGCTCACCACCGACAGGGCCTAGAAGGAACACTGAAGCTTTCTTT CASSPPTGPRRNTEAFF
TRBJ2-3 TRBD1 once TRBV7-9 TGTGCCAGCAGCTGGACAGGGGAGGCAGATACGCAGTATTTT CASSWTGEADTQYF
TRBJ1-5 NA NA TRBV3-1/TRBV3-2 TGTGCCAGCAGCCATCGCCCCACGCGTAGCAATCAGCCCCAGCATTTT CASSHRPTRSNQPQHF
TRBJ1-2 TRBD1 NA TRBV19 TGTGCCAGTAGTGCCCCGGGACAGGAGCTTAACTATGGCTACACCTTC CASSAPGQELNYGYTF
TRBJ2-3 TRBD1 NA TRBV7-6 TGTGCCAGCAGCTTATTCACCGGGACAGGTCCAGGGGATACGCAGTATTTT CASSLFTGTGPGDTQYF